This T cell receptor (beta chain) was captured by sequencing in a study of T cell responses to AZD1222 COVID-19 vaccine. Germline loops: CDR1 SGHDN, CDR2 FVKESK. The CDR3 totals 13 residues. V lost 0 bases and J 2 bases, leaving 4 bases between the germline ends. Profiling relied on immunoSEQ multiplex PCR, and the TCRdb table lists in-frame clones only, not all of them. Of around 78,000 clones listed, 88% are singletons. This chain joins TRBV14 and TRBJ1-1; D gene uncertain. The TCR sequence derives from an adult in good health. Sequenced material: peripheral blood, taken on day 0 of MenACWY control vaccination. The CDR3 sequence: CASSQDRNTEAFF. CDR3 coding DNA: TGTGCCAGCAGCCAAGACAGAAACACTGAAGCTTTCTTT.